This is a list of T cell receptor beta chains from one sample in a study of cytomegalovirus exposure and HLA in healthy donors. TCRdb's table, derived via immunoSEQ multiplex PCR, lists solely in-frame clones and lacks some. The sample totals approximately 140,000 clones; its top ten clones hold approximately 1.5%. Sequenced input: PBMCs. All receptors come from a woman aged 40 to 49 in good health and CMV-seronegative. Both conserved end residues are part of each CDR3. The D gene is left open where the match is weak.

j_gene: TRBJ1-1
v_gene: TRBV25-1
d_gene: -
CDR3aa: CASSGRLGRAEAFF
CDR3nt: TGTGCCAGCAGTGGCCGCCTAGGGCGGGCTGAAGCTTTCTTT

j_gene: TRBJ2-1
v_gene: TRBV7-2
d_gene: TRBD1
CDR3aa: CASSLTGGEQFF
CDR3nt: TGTGCCAGCAGCCTCACAGGGGGTGAGCAGTTCTTC

j_gene: TRBJ2-7
v_gene: TRBV4-3
d_gene: TRBD2
CDR3aa: CASSQLGKRGPTYEQYF
CDR3nt: TGCGCCAGCAGCCAGTTGGGGAAGCGGGGGCCTACCTACGAGCAGTACTTC

j_gene: TRBJ1-2
v_gene: TRBV4-1
d_gene: -
CDR3aa: CASSQDSERSVGYTF
CDR3nt: TGCGCCAGCAGCCAAGATTCGGAACGGAGCGTGGGCTACACCTTC

j_gene: TRBJ1-5
v_gene: TRBV5-1
d_gene: TRBD1
CDR3aa: CASSPQLGTDSLNQPQHF
CDR3nt: TGCGCCAGCAGCCCCCAACTCGGGACAGATTCACTCAATCAGCCCCAGCATTTT

j_gene: TRBJ2-3
v_gene: TRBV7-9
d_gene: TRBD2
CDR3aa: CASSRTSGGTDTQYF
CDR3nt: TGTGCCAGCAGCCGGACTAGCGGGGGCACAGATACGCAGTATTTT

j_gene: TRBJ1-2
v_gene: TRBV5-1
d_gene: -
CDR3aa: CASSPEPQANYGYTF
CDR3nt: TGCGCCAGCAGCCCCGAACCGCAGGCCAATTATGGCTACACCTTC

j_gene: TRBJ2-7
v_gene: TRBV5-1
d_gene: -
CDR3aa: CASSVAGVEQYF
CDR3nt: TGCGCCAGCAGCGTGGCAGGGGTCGAGCAGTACTTC

j_gene: TRBJ2-3
v_gene: TRBV6-1
d_gene: TRBD1
CDR3aa: CASTGQVYTDTQYF
CDR3nt: TGTGCCAGCACCGGACAGGTATACACAGATACGCAGTATTTT

j_gene: TRBJ1-2
v_gene: TRBV9
d_gene: TRBD1
CDR3aa: CASSVGIGGTGDYGYTF
CDR3nt: TGTGCCAGCAGCGTAGGAATTGGAGGGACAGGAGACTATGGCTACACCTTC

j_gene: TRBJ1-5
v_gene: TRBV28
d_gene: -
CDR3aa: CASRHSGAGHNQPQHF
CDR3nt: TGTGCCAGCAGGCATTCAGGGGCCGGGCACAATCAGCCCCAGCATTTT

j_gene: TRBJ1-4
v_gene: TRBV6-5
d_gene: -
CDR3aa: CATGAKEKLFF
CDR3nt: TGTGCCACAGGGGCGAAAGAAAAACTGTTTTTT